This paragraph reports one T cell receptor (beta chain). This receptor's antigen is unknown. Base qualities are missing; no much larger clone stands one base away. This entry is derived from a study of cytomegalovirus exposure and HLA in healthy donors (dated by TCRdb to 2016 to 2017). Regarding the complete study: An earlier analysis of approximately 640 of the donors reported roughly 270 Gb of sequence data and more than 90 million unique TCR beta sequences from about 200 million T cells. Roughly 300 gigabases of sequencing data and around 85 million unique TCR sequences made up an early release that covered nearly 650 HLA-typed donors. Of the roughly 390 genotyped donors, about 84% fell in the genetic ancestry cluster associated with self-reported Caucasian donors. The study aimed to test whether cataloging public T cell receptors could reveal signatures of past pathogen exposure. The study used immunosequencing to profile the T cell repertoires of about 670 subjects and linked those repertoires to cytomegalovirus serostatus. A separate validation cohort of 100 to 150 different subjects was used in addition to the roughly 620-subject first cohort. The study combined high-throughput TCR immunosequencing, statistical association of individual TCRs with disease status, and machine learning to predict cytomegalovirus infection status. A later analysis re-analyzed previously published TCR beta repertoires from approximately 670 donors and added high-resolution HLA genotyping to study TCR occurrence patterns. The later analysis used no new phenotypic data to find candidate immune exposures, relying instead on TCR beta sequences and their occurrence across donors. To decide whether each TCR beta V gene segment behaved as functional or pseudogenic, an earlier analysis of over 500 of the donors relied on high-throughput TCR beta sequencing. Donor age, sex, ethnicity and CMV serostatus were compiled together with the repertoire data. Genome-wide SNP genotypes for about 60% of the 666 donors were used in a later genetic analysis, which treated that subset as a discovery cohort. All discovery cohort repertoires had been generated using a single sequencing platform. Class I and class II HLA loci were covered by the typing at four-digit resolution. The number of donors typed differed by locus, with 629-630 for A, B, C, DRB1 and DQB1, more than 500 for DQA1, some 570 for DPA1, and around 430 for DPB1. Several DR-DQ haplotypes were treated as single units for association and clustering because of strong linkage in the cohort. Across around 400 genotyped donors of the cohort, an average of roughly 250,000 unique TCR beta nucleotide sequences per donor were sequenced, and roughly 20% of those sequences were non-productive. Study-wide conclusions, independent of this receptor: The presence/absence analyses assumed that sequencing depth was roughly uniform across donors, and that assumption may not be true. Correlated functional status among segregating V segments might reflect linkage disequilibrium, but an unknown experimental factor could not be ruled out. HLA typing was unavailable for some donors at each locus, so association tests used only the typed subset. In vitro tests confirmed that a few of the cytomegalovirus-associated TCR beta chains recognize cytomegalovirus antigens. The 87-base-pair reads could not distinguish some IMGT-functional V segments, including TRBV6-2 and TRBV6-3, so those segments were excluded. A later analysis found that most CMV-associated TCR beta chains appeared HLA-restricted, with HLA associations seemingly driven largely by CMV exposure. Strong co-occurrence of HLA alleles, especially DR and DQ, made assigning TCR associations to individual alleles difficult. The classifier was reported to diagnose cytomegalovirus status with high specificity and sensitivity in both the original and validation cohorts. In a later analysis, the rate of TCR association differed among HLA loci, with DRB1 alleles having the most associated TCRs and HLA-C alleles having the fewest. In the study, approximately 160 TCR beta chains were listed as associated with cytomegalovirus. At a false discovery rate of 0.05, a later analysis linked approximately 18,000 TCR beta sequences to specific HLA alleles. Compared with the approximately 670-donor mean, donors in an Asian-associated ancestry cluster had fewer N-insertions in productive TCRs, according to a later genetic analysis. Across donors, most TCR sequences were observed very rarely, whereas some public TCRs were present in many individuals. A further reported finding was that TCR beta sequences accurately predicted the HLA-A and HLA-B alleles for most subjects in the first cohort. The authors suggested that the approach could potentially be generalized to other disease states and immunological phenotypes. In a later genetic analysis, a missense DCLRE1C variant was associated with V-gene and J-gene trimming of TCR beta chains, and the association was replicated in an independent cohort. Broadly in line with IMGT annotations, most TCR beta V segments showed up in productive rearrangements about 90% or about 30% of the time in an earlier analysis of a few hundred of the donors. CMV serostatus was the only immune exposure information available for the cohort. According to a later analysis, parvovirus B19, influenza, CMV and Epstein-Barr virus appeared linked to several top co-occurrence clusters. Compared with equally common non-associated chains, HLA-associated TCR beta chains in a later analysis were more clonally expanded and had lower generation probabilities. Only TCR beta chains were sequenced in this cohort, and the absence of alpha or paired-chain data limited detectable features. A group of highly shared sequence variants was considered likely to be a technical artifact of the sequencing pipeline. Because counts were too low, 15 to 20 rarely observed V segments, including chromosome 9 orphons, were excluded from the earlier analysis of a few hundred of the donors.

Receptors were amplified or captured by the immunoSEQ multiplex PCR assay. For the multiplex PCR, a mixture combining 60 forward primers for TCR Vbeta segments and 13 reverse primers for TCR Jbeta segments was used. The CDR3 region of rearranged TCR beta genes was amplified from genomic DNA with a multiplex PCR assay. Amplified TCR beta libraries were sequenced as 87-base-pair reads on the Illumina HiSeq System. Regarding the original processing steps: Across the 666 repertoires, a later analysis counted 80 million or so unique TCR beta chains, approximately 12 million of which were shared by at least two donors. A nearest-neighbor algorithm error-corrected the raw reads and collapsed the reads into unique sequences, merging closely related sequences to remove PCR and sequencing errors. Alignment of CDR3 sequences to IMGT reference sequences was used to assign V, D and J gene segments. For a sequence to be retained, a match of at least six nucleotides was required to both a V gene segment and a J gene segment. A rearrangement was called productive if the CDR3 had no stop codons and remained in frame with V and J, and every other rearrangement was called non-productive. Following IMGT convention, CDR3 was defined as the stretch from the second conserved V-encoded cysteine up to the conserved J-encoded phenylalanine. The earlier analysis of about 570 of the donors excluded any sequence lacking an unambiguous match to a single V gene segment. In an earlier analysis of almost 600 of the donors, a V segment was called functional when productive rearrangements were above 56.7%, and segregating when the standard deviation between donors exceeded 5%. A statistical classification framework was built for diagnosing cytomegalovirus status from the catalog of TCR beta chain sequences. A later analysis assigned V and J genes by comparing TCR nucleotide sequences with IMGT/GENE-DB human TR gene sequences. In a later analysis, CDR3 sequences and most-parsimonious VDJ recombination scenarios were assigned using the TCRdist pipeline. In a later analysis, every TCR beta chain was defined by the combination of its CDR3 amino acid sequence and its V-gene family, and reads without a unique V-gene family were dropped. As a way to deal with suspected cross-contamination and a sequencing artifact, a later analysis dropped 500 to 700 nucleotide sequences that were highly shared and had low generation probability. In a later analysis, a clonal expansion index for each public chain was calculated from normalized within-repertoire ranks of inferred template counts. In a later analysis, generation probabilities were computed with a VDJ recombination model fitted to out-of-frame rearrangements, and the resulting probabilities were checked against IGoR. Hypergeometric tests were used in a later analysis to score TCR-TCR, TCR-HLA and TCR-CMV co-occurrence, with a repertoire-size bias correction applied to the TCR pairs. False discovery rates were estimated in a later analysis by permuting HLA or CMV assignments 20 times. In a later analysis, co-occurring TCRs were grouped using DBSCAN, and TCRdist sequence similarity was added for clustering within HLA-allele-positive subsets. For co-occurrence clustering, repertoires with fewer than 30,000 or more than 120,000 public chains were excluded, along with four to six repertoires with anomalous nucleotide sharing. TCRdb stores this immuneACCESS table with in-frame sequences only. Part of the clones is absent; in the studies checked, under half of the shortfall reflects unresolved V genes, and no reason is known for the rest. V and J calls and clone size follow that table, whereas D and trimming were derived from the DNA. This sample comprises around 160,000 clones, roughly 80% of them detected only once. Of the sample, approximately 4% is held by the ten largest clones.

As encoded in the germline V gene, CDR1 is SNHLY while CDR2 is FYNNEI. V and J are truncated by 7 bases and 3 bases respectively, leaving an intervening sequence of 13 bases. Counted from cysteine to phenylalanine, this CDR3 has 13 amino acids. Kept here is only the CDR3 DNA, which spans 39 bases and is read in frame from base 1. The cohort consisted of 650 to 700 healthy bone marrow donors. All cohort members were sampled while nominally healthy, although unrecorded immune exposures were likely present. The donor tested CMV seropositive and was one of the 289 seropositive cohort members. A peripheral blood sample was provided by each donor, and peripheral blood mononuclear cells were used for TCR beta sequencing. The Qiagen DNeasy Blood Extraction Kit was used to extract genomic DNA from the blood cell samples.

The sequence joins TRBV2 to TRBJ2-7; TRBD2 could be the D gene, as 6 bases match. Sequencing was carried out using PBMCs. This receptor was taken from a man aged 50 to 59 in good health and CMV-seropositive. The CDR3 amino acid sequence is: CASTQGGVYEQYF. The sequence in DNA is TGTGCCAGCACCCAGGGAGGCGTCTACGAGCAGTACTTC.